This T cell receptor (beta chain) is drawn from a study of Ad26.COV2.S vaccination and SARS-CoV-2 variants. Regarding the study as a whole: The study found higher spike-specific TCR breadth in vaccine than placebo recipients.

With 4 bases removed from V and 6 bases from J, the gap between germline ends came to 13 bases. Looked up from germline, CDR1 is SGHVS and CDR2 is FNYEAQ. The CDR3 contains 14 residues. Here immunoSEQ multiplex PCR was the method, and the copy in TCRdb shows in-frame clones only, minus some. This sample carries about 97,000 clones, around 81% of them seen once, and the ten largest clones take roughly a sixth. A note on this clone: The antigen is undetermined.

The sample in question was peripheral blood, obtained after recovery from COVID-19. This chain links TRBV7-6 with TRBJ2-1; possibly TRBD1 for D (6 bases). The TCR originated in a human donor who had recovered from COVID-19. The CDR3 region has the DNA TGTGCCAGCAGCTCATGGACAGAGAGCAATGAGCAGTTCTTC. It is translated as CASSSWTESNEQFF.